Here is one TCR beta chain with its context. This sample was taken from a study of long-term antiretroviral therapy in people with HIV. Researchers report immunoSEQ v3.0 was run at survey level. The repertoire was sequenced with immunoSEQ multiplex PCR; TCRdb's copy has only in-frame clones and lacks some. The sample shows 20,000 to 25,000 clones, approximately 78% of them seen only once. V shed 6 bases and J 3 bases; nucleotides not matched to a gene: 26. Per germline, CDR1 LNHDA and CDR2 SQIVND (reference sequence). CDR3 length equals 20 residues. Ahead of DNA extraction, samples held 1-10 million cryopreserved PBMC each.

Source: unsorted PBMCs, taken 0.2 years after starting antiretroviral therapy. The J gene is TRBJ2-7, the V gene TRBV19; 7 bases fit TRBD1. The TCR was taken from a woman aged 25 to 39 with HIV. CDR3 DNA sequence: TGTGCCAGTAGCTCCCCCATCCGACAGGGTAAGTTAGATCTCTTCTACGAGCAGTACTTC. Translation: CASSSPIRQGKLDLFYEQYF.